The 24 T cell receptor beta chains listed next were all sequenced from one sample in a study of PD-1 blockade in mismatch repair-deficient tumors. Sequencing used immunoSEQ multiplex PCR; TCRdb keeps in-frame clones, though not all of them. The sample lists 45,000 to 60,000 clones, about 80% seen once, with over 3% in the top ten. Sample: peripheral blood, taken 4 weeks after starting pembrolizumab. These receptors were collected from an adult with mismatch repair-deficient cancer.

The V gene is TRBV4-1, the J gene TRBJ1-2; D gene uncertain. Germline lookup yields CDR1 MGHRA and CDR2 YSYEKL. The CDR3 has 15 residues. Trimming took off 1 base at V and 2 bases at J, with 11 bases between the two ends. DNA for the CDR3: TGCGCCAGCAGCCAAGGGTCCGGGTCCAACTATGGCTACACCTTC. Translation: CASSQGSGSNYGYTF.

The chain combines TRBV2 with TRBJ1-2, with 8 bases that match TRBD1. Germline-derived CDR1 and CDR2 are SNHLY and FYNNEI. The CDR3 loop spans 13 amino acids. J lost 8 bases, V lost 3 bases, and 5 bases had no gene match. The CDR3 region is CASSEDREWGYTF. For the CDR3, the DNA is TGTGCCAGCAGTGAGGACAGGGAGTGGGGCTACACCTTC.

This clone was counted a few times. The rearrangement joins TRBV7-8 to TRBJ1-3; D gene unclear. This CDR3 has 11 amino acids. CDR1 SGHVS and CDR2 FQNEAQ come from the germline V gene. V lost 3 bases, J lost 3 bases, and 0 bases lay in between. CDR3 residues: CASSFGNTIYF. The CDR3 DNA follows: TGTGCCAGCAGCTTTGGAAACACCATATATTTT.

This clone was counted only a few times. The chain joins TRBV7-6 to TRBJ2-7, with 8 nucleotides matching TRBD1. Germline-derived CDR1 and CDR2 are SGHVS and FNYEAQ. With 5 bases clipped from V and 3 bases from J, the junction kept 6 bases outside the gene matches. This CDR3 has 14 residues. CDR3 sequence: CASSAPDRGYEQYF. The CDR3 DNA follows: TGTGCCAGCAGCGCGCCCGACAGGGGCTACGAGCAGTACTTC.

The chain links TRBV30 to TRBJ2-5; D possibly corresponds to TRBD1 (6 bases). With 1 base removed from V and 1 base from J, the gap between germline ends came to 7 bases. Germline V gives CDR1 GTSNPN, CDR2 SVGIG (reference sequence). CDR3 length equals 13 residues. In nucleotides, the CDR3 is TGTGCCTGGAGTGGGGGGCTCCAAGAGACCCAGTACTTC. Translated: CAWSGGLQETQYF.

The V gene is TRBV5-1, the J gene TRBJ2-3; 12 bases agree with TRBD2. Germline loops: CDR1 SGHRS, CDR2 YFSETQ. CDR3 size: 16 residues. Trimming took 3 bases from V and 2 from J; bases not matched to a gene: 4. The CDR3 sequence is CASSSGTSGSTDTQYF. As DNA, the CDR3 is TGCGCCAGCAGCTCCGGGACTAGCGGGTCCACAGATACGCAGTATTTT.

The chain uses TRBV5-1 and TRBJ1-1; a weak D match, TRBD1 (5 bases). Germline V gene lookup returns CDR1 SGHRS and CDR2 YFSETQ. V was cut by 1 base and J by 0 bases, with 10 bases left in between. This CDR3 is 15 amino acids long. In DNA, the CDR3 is TGCGCCAGCAGCTTGTACGTAGGGGTGAACACTGAAGCTTTCTTT. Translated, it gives CASSLYVGVNTEAFF.

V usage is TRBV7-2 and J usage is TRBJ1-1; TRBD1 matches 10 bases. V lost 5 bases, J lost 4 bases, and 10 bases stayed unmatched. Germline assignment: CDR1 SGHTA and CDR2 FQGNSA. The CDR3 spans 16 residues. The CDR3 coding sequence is TGTGCCAGCAGCCCATCCCGACAGGGGGCAAGCACTGAAGCTTTCTTT. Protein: CASSPSRQGASTEAFF. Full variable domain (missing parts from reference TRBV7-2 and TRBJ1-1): GAGVSQSPSNKVTEKGKDVELRCDPISGHTALYWYRQSLGQGLEFLIYFQGNSAPDKSGLPSDRFSAERTGGSVSTLTIQRTQQEDSAVYLCASSPSRQGASTEAFFGQGTRLTVV.

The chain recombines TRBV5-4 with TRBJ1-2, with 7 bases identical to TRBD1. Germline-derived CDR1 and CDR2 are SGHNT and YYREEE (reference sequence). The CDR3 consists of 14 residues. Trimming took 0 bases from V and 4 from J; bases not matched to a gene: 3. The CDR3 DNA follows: TGTGCCAGCAGCTTGGACAGGGGTACCTATGGCTACACCTTC. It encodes CASSLDRGTYGYTF. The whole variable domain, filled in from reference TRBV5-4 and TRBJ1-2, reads ETGVTQSPTHLIKTRGQQVTLRCSSQSGHNTVSWYQQALGQGPQFIFQYYREEENGRGNFPPRFSGLQFPNYSSELNVNALELDDSALYLCASSLDRGTYGYTFGSGTRLTVV.

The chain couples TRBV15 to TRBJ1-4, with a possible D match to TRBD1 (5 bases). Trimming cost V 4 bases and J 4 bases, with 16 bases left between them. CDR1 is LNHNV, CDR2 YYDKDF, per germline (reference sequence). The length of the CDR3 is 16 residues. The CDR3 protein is CATSTPRRGLNEKLFF. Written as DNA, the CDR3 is TGTGCCACCAGCACCCCAAGGAGGGGACTTAATGAAAAACTGTTTTTT.

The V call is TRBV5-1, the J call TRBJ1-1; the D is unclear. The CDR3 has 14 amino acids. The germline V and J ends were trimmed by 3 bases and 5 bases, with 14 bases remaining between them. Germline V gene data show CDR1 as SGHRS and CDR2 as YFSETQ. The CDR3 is CASSSAGKGTEAFF. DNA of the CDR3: TGCGCCAGCAGCTCAGCCGGTAAAGGAACTGAAGCTTTCTTT.

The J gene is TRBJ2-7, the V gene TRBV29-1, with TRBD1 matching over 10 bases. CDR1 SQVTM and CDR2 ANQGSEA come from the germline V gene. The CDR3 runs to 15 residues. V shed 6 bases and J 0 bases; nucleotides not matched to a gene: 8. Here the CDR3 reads CSVSGTGDSSYEQYF. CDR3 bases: TGCAGCGTGTCCGGGACAGGGGACAGCTCCTACGAGCAGTACTTC.

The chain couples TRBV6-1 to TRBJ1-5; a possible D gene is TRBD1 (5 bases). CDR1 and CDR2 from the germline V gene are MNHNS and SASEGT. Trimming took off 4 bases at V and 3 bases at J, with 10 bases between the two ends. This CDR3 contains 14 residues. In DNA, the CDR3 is TGTGCCAGCAGTGCCCGACAGCCCAATCAGCCCCAGCATTTT. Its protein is CASSARQPNQPQHF.

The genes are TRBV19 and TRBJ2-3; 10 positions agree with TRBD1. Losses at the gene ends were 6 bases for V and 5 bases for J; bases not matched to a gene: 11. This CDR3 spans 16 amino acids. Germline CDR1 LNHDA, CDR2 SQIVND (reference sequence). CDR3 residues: CASSPIPGQGLDTQYF. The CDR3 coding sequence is TGTGCCAGTAGCCCTATCCCGGGACAGGGGTTAGATACGCAGTATTTT.

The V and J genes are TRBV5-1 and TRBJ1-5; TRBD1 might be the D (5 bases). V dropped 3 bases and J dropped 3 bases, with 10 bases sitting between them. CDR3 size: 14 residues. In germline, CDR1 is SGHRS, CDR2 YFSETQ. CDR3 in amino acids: CASSSTGTNQPQHF. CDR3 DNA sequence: TGCGCCAGCAGCTCCACAGGTACCAATCAGCCCCAGCATTTT.

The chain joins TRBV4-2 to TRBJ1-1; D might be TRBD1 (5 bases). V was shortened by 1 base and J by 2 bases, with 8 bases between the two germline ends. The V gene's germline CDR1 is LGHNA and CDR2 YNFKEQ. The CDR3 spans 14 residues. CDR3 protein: CASSQGGDNTEAFF. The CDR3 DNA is TGTGCCAGCAGCCAAGGGGGGGACAACACTGAAGCTTTCTTT.

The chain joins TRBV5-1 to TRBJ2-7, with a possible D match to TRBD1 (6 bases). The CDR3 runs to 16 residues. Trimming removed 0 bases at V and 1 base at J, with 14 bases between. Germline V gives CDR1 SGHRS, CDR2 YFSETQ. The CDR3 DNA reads TGCGCCAGCAGCTTGGCCGTTTGGGACACTTCCTACGAGCAGTACTTC. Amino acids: CASSLAVWDTSYEQYF.

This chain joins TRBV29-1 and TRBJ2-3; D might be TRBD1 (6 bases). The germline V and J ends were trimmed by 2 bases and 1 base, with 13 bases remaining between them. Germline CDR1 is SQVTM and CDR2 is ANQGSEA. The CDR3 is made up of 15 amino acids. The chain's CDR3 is CSVEKGTPGTDTQYF. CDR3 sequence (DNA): TGCAGCGTTGAAAAGGGGACACCGGGCACAGATACGCAGTATTTT.

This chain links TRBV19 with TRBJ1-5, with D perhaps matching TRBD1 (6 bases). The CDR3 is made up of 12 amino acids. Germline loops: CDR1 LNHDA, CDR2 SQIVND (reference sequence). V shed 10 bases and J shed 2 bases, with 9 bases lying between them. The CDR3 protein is CATRTGNQPQHF. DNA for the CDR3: TGTGCCACCCGGACAGGCAATCAGCCCCAGCATTTT.

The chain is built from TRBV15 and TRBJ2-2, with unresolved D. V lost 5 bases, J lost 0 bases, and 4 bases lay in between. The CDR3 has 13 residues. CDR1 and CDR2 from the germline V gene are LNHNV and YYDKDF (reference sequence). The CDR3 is CATSYANTGELFF. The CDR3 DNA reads TGTGCCACCAGCTACGCGAACACCGGGGAGCTGTTTTTT.

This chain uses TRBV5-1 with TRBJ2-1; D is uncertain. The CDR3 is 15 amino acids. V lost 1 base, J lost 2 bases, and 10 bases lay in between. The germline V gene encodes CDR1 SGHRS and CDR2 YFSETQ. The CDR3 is CASSLSANTYNEQFF. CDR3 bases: TGCGCCAGCAGCTTGAGCGCCAACACCTACAATGAGCAGTTCTTC.

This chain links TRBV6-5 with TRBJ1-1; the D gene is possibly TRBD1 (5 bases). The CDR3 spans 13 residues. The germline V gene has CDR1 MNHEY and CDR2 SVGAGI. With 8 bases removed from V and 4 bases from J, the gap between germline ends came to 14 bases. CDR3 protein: CASGRGFRTEAFF. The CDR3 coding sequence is TGTGCCAGCGGAAGGGGCTTCCGCACTGAAGCTTTCTTT.

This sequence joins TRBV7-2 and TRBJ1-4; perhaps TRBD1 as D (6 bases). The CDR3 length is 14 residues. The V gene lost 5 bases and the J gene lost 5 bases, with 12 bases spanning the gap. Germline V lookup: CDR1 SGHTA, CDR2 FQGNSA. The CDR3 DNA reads TGTGCCAGCAGCCCCACAGGGAAAAATGAAAAACTGTTTTTT. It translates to CASSPTGKNEKLFF.

The CDR3 DNA follows: TGCGCCAGCAGCCTCGTAGCGGCTTCCTACAATGAGCAGTTCTTC. It is translated as CASSLVAASYNEQFF. The rearrangement links TRBV10-2 to TRBJ2-1; tentatively, D is TRBD2 (6 bases). This CDR3 spans 15 amino acids. V dropped 6 bases and J dropped 1 base, with 13 bases sitting between them. Germline values: CDR1 WSHSY, CDR2 SAAADI.